These 5 T cell receptor beta chains were all obtained from the same sample, sequenced in a study of tissue T cells after allogeneic stem cell transplantation. This table comes from immunoSEQ multiplex PCR, and its TCRdb copy is limited to in-frame clones, with some not included. Of approximately 9,000 clones in the sample, roughly a third were seen once. Time point noted: mouse harvest day 14 after allogeneic transplant. Tail vein injection delivered 10^7 T-cell-depleted bone marrow cells and 10^6 splenic CD5+ T cells. Sequences were obtained from skin. Receptors were obtained from a female BALB/c mouse given C57BL/6 T cells with graft-versus-host disease after an allogeneic hematopoietic cell transplant.

This clone is medium-sized. Mouse names are used for the genes. The read ends 1 residue shy of where the CDR3 ends; the end is completed using the germline J gene. The chain is built from TRBV26 and TRBJ1-1; 9 positions agree with TRBD1. Germline loops: CDR1 KGHPV, CDR2 FQNQEV (reference sequence). The V segment lost 4 bases and the J segment 2 bases; nucleotides outside the gene matches: 2. The CDR3 consists of 14 residues. CDR3 loop: CASSRTGDNTEVFF. The covered CDR3 bases are TGTGCCAGCAGTCGGACAGGGGACAACACAGAAGTCTTC.

A few counts support this clone. Gene names and germline match the mouse. The read terminates 1 residue before the CDR3 end, so the remaining end is supplied by the germline J gene. The V gene is TRBV31, the J gene TRBJ2-2; either TRBD1 or TRBD2 may supply D (6 bases each). CDR3 size: 16 residues. The V end lost 0 bases, the J end lost 3 bases, and 14 bases lay between the germline ends. Germline assignment: CDR1 GKSSPN and CDR2 SITVG. CDR3 loop: CAWSLGGSADTGQLYF. The sequenced CDR3 bases are TGTGCCTGGAGTCTAGGGGGGAGTGCGGACACCGGGCAGCTCTAC.

This clone has a handful of counts. Gene and germline names: mouse. The CDR3 sequence: CASSLEGGVDAEQFF. CDR3 DNA, as far as it was read: TGTGCCAGCTCTCTCGAAGGGGGGGTGGATGCTGAGCAGTTC. This chain joins TRBV12-1 and TRBJ2-1, with a weak D call TRBD2 (7 bases). From the germline J gene comes the end of the CDR3, since the read stops 1 residue before it. Germline V CDR1 and CDR2: SGHSN, HYEKVE. The CDR3 loop spans 15 amino acids. Trimming cost V 0 bases and J 5 bases, with 13 bases left between them.

This clone turned up a few times. Mouse gene names apply. Read data end 1 residue before the CDR3 end; the end is taken from the germline J gene. The chain has TRBV26 and TRBJ2-5, with D perhaps TRBD1 (6 bases). The V end was cut by 2 bases, the J end by 0 bases, with 6 bases between. Germline CDR1 and CDR2: KGHPV and FQNQEV (reference sequence). CDR3 length: 14 amino acids. CDR3 loop: CASSLGTNQDTQYF. The DNA read from the CDR3 is TGTGCCAGCAGTCTGGGGACAAACCAAGACACCCAGTAC.

This clone was observed a handful of times. Genes and germline come from the mouse. The CDR3 end is not reached by the read, which stops 1 residue before it; the germline J gene fills it in. The chain recombines TRBV26 with TRBJ2-2, with a weak D call TRBD1 (5 bases). The CDR3 is 14 residues long. The germline V gene has CDR1 KGHPV and CDR2 FQNQEV (reference sequence). Trimming pared 6 bases from V and 0 bases from J, leaving 8 bases between. CDR3 loop: CASSATANTGQLYF. The covered CDR3 bases are TGTGCCAGCAGCGCGACAGCAAACACCGGGCAGCTCTAC.